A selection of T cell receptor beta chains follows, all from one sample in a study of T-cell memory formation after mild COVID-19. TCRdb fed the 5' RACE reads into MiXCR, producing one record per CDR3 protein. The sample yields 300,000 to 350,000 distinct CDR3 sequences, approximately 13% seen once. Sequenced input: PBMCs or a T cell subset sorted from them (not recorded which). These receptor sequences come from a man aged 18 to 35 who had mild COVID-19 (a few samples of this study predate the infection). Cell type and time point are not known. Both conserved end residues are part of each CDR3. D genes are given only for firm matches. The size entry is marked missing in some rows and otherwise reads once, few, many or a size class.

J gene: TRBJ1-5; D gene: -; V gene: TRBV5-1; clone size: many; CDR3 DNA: TGCGCCAGCAGCTTGGGCAGAGGCAGCAATCAGCCCCAGCATTTT; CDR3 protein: CASSLGRGSNQPQHF
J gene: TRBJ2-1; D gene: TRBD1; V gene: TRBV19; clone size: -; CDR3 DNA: TGTGCCAGTTGTGGACAGGGAATCAATGAGCAGTTCTTC; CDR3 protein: CASCGQGINEQFF
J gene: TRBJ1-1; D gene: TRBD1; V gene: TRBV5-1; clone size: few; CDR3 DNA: TGCGCCAGCAGCTTCGGACAGGAGGAAAAGAACACTGAAGCTTTCTTT; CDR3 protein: CASSFGQEEKNTEAFF
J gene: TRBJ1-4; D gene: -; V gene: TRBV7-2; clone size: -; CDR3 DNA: TGTGCCAGCAGAATTGGGGGGGAGAAACTGTTTTTT; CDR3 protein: CASRIGGEKLFF
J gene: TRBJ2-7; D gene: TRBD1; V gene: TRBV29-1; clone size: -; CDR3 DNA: TGCAGCGTTGGCCTGGACAGGGGGTCTTACGAGCAGTACTTC; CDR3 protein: CSVGLDRGSYEQYF
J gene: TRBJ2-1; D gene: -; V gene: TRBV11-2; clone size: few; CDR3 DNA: TGTGCCACATCCCGGTCCCTGCACAATGAGCAGTTCTTC; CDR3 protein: CATSRSLHNEQFF
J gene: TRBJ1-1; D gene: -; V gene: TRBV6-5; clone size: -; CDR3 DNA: TGTGCCAGCAGATACTCCTCGCCTAGCCGCACTGAAGCTTTCTTT; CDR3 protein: CASRYSSPSRTEAFF
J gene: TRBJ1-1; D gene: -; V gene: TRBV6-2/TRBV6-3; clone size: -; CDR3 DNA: TGTGCCAGCAGTTACTGGTGGGACACTGAAGCTTTCTTT; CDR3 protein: CASSYWWDTEAFF
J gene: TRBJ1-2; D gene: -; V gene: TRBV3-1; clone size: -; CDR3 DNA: TGTGCCAGCGGGCCTTGGGGTGGCTACACCTTC; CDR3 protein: CASGPWGGYTF
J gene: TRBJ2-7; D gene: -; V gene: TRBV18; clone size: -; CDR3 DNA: TGTGCCAGCTCACCCAGGCACCGAGGAACCTACGAGCAGTACTTC; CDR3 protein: CASSPRHRGTYEQYF
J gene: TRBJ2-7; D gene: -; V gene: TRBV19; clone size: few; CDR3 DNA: TGTGCCAGTACCGATGGGGGGTCCGGCGACGAGCAGTACTTC; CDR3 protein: CASTDGGSGDEQYF
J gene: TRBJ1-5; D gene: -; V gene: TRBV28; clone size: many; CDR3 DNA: TGTGCCAGCAGTTTGATTAGGGATCAGCCCCAGCATTTT; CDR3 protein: CASSLIRDQPQHF
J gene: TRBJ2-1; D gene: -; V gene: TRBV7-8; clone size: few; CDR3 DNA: TGTGCCAGCAGCTTAGCGCGGGTCCGCGTCTACAATGAGCAGTTCTTC; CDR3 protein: CASSLARVRVYNEQFF
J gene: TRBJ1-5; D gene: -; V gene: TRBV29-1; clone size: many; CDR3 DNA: TGCAGCGTTGAAGACGGGAGGGGAGGGAATCAGCCCCAGCATTTT; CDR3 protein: CSVEDGRGGNQPQHF
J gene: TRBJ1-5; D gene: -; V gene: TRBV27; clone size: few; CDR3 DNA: TGTGCCAGCAGTATGGGACGCAATCAGCCCCAGCATTTT; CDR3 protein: CASSMGRNQPQHF
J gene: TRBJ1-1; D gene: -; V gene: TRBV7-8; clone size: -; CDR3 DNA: TGTGCCAGCAGCACCCTATTGGAGAACACTGAAGCTTTCTTT; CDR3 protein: CASSTLLENTEAFF
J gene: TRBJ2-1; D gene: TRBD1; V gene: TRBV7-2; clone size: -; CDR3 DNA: TGTGCCAGCAGCACCGGGACAGGGTTAGATGAGCAGTTCTTC; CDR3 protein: CASSTGTGLDEQFF
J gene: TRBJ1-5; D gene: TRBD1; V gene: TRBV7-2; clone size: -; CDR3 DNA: TGTGCCAGCAGCTTAGCTGGGACAGGGACGTCGCCCCAGCATTTT; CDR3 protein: CASSLAGTGTSPQHF
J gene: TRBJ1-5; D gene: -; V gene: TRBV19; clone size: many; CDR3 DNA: TGTGCCAGTAGTCCGTTAAATCAGCCCCAGCATTTT; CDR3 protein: CASSPLNQPQHF
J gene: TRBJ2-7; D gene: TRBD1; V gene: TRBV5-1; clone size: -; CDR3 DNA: TGCGCCAGCAGCTCGAGTGGACAGGTCTACGAGCAGTACTTC; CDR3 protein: CASSSSGQVYEQYF
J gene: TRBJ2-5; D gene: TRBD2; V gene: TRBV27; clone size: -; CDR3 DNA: TGTGCCAGCACGGGAGGGGAGACCCAGTACTTC; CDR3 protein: CASTGGETQYF
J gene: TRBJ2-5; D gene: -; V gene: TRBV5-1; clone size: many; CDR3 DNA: TGCGCCAGCAGCCTGACCGTGGGGGGACAAGAGACCCAGTACTTC; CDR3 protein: CASSLTVGGQETQYF
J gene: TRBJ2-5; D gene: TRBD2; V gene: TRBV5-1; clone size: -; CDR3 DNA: TGCGCCAGCAGCTCCACTAGCGGGGAAGAGACCCAGTACTTC; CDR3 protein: CASSSTSGEETQYF
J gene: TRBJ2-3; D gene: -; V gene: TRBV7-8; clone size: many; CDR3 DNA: TGTGCCAGCAGCTTAGTGGGCAGGCGGGTAGATACGCAGTATTTT; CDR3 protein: CASSLVGRRVDTQYF
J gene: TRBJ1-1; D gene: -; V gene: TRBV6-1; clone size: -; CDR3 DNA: TGTGCCAGCAGTGATCCGGACAGATTGAACACTGAAGCTTTCTTT; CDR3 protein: CASSDPDRLNTEAFF
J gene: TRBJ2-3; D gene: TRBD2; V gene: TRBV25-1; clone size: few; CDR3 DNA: TGTGCCAGCAGTGTGCCGACTAGCGATAGCACAGATACGCAGTATTTT; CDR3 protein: CASSVPTSDSTDTQYF
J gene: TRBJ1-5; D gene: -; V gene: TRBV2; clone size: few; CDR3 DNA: TGTGCCAGCAGTGACACTAGCGACAATCAGCCCCAGCATTTT; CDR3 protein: CASSDTSDNQPQHF
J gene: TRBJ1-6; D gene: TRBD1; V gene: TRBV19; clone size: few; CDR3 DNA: TGTGCCAGTAACGGACAGGGGGTCTCACCCCTCCACTTT; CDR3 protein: CASNGQGVSPLHF
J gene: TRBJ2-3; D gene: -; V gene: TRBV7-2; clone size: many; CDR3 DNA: TGTGCCAGCAGCTGGCTTAGGGATACGCAGTATTTT; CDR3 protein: CASSWLRDTQYF
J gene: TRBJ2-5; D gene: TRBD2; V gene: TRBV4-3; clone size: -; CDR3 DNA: TGCGCCAGCAGCGAGCGGGACCGAGAGACCCAGTACTTC; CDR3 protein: CASSERDRETQYF
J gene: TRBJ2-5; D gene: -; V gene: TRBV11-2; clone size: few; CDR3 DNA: TGTGCCAGCAGCCCATCAAGATACGAGACCCAGTACTTC; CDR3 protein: CASSPSRYETQYF
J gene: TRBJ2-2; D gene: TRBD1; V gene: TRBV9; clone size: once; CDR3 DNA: TGTGCCAGCAGCGTAGACCAGGGGGCCTTTGGCGGGGAGCTGTTTTTT; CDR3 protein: CASSVDQGAFGGELFF